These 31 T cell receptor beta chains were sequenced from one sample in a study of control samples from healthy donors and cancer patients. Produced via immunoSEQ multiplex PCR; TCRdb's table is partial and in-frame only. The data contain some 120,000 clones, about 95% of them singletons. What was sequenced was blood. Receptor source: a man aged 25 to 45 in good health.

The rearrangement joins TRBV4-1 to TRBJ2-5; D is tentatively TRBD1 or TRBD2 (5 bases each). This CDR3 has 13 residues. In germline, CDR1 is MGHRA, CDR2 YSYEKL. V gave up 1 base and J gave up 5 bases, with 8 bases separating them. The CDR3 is CASSQGGTETQYF. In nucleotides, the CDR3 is TGCGCCAGCAGCCAAGGTGGGACGGAGACCCAGTACTTC.

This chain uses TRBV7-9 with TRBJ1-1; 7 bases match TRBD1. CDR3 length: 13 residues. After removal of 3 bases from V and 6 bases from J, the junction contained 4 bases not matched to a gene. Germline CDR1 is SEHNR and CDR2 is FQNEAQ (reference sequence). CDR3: CASSFTGESEAFF. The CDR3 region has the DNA TGTGCCAGCAGCTTCACAGGGGAGTCTGAAGCTTTCTTT.

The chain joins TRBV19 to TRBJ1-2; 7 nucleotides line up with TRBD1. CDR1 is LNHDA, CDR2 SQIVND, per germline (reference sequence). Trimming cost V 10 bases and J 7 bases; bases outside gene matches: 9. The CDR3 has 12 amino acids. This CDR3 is CATQGGGGGYTF. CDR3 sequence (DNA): TGTGCCACCCAGGGAGGGGGCGGTGGCTACACCTTC.

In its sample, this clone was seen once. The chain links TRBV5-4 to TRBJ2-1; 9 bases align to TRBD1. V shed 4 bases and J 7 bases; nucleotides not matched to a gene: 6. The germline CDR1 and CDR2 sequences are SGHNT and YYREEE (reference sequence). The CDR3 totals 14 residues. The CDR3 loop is CASSNRDRVNEQFF. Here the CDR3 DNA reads TGTGCCAGCAGCAACCGGGACAGGGTGAATGAGCAGTTCTTC.

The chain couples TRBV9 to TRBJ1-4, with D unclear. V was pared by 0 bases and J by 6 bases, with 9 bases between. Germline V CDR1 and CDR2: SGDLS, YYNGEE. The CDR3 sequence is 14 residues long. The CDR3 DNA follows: TGTGCCAGCAGCGTAGGGCTCGGGGATGAAAAACTGTTTTTT. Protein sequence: CASSVGLGDEKLFF.

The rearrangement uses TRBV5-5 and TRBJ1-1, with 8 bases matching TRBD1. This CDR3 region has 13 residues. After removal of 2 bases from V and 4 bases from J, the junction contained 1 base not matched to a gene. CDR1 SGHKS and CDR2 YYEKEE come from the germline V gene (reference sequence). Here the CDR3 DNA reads TGTGCCAGCAGCTTTACAGGGGGCACTGAAGCTTTCTTT. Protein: CASSFTGGTEAFF.

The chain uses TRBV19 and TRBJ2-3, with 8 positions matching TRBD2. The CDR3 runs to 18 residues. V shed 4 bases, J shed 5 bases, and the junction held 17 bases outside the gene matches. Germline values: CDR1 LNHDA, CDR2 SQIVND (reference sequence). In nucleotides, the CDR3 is TGTGCCAGTAGTAAGGGGGTGTCTAGCGGGCCGCTGGTAGATACGCAGTATTTT. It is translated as CASSKGVSSGPLVDTQYF.

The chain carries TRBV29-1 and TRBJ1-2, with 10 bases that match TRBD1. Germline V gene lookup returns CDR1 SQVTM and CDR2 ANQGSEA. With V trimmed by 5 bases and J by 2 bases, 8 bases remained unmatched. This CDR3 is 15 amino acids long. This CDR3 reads CSVPLVDRGNYGYTF. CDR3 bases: TGCAGCGTTCCTCTTGTGGACAGGGGGAACTATGGCTACACCTTC.

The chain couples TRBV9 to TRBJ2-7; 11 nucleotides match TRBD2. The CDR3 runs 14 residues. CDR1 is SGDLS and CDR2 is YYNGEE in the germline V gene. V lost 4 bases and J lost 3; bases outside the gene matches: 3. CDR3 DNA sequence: TGTGCCAGCAGCCCCGGACTAGCGGGCTACGAGCAGTACTTC. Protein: CASSPGLAGYEQYF.

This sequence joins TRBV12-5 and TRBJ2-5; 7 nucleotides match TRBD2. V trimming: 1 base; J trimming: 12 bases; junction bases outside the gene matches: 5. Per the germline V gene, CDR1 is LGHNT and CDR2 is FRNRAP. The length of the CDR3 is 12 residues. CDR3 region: CASGLGGGPKYF. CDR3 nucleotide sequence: TGTGCTAGTGGTTTGGGCGGGGGTCCAAAGTACTTC.

CDR3 loop: CASSRTMNTEAFF. The CDR3 DNA follows: TGTGCCAGCAGTCGTACCATGAACACTGAAGCTTTCTTT. The gene calls are TRBV11-2 and TRBJ1-1; unclear D gene. CDR1 SGHAT and CDR2 FQNNGV come from the germline V gene. CDR3 length: 13 residues. The V end was cut by 6 bases, the J end by 0 bases, with 8 bases between.

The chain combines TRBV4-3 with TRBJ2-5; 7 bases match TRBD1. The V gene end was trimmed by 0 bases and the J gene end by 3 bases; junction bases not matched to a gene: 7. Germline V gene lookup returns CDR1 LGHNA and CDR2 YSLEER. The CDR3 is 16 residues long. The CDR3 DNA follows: TGCGCCAGCAGCCAAGATGGTAGACAGGGAAAAGAGACCCAGTACTTC. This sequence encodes CASSQDGRQGKETQYF.

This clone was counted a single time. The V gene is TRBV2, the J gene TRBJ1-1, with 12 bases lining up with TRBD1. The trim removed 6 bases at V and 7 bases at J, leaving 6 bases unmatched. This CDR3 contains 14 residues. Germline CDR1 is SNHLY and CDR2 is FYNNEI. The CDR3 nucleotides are TGTGCCAGCAGGGGGGGACAGGGGGCTAATGAAGCTTTCTTT. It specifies CASRGGQGANEAFF.

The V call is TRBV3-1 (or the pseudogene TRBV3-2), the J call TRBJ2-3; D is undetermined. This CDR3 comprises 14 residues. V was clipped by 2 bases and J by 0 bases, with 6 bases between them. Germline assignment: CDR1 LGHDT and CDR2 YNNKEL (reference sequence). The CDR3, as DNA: TGTGCCAGCAGCCAACAGGTTAGCACAGATACGCAGTATTTT. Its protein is CASSQQVSTDTQYF.

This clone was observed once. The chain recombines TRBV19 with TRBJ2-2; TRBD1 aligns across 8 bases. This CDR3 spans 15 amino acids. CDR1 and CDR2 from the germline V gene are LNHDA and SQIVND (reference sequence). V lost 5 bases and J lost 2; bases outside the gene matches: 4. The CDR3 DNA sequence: TGTGCCAGTAGTGAGACAGGGGATAACACCGGGGAGCTGTTTTTT. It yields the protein CASSETGDNTGELFF.

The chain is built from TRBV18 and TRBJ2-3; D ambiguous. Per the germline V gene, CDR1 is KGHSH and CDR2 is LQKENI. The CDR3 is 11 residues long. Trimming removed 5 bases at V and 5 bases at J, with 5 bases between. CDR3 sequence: CASSYGDTQYF. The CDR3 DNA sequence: TGTGCCAGCTCATATGGAGATACGCAGTATTTT.

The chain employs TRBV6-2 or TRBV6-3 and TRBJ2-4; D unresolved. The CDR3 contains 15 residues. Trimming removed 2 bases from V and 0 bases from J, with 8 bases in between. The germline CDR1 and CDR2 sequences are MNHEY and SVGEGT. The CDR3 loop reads CASSYRVLAKNIQYF. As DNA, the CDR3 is TGTGCCAGCAGTTACCGGGTCCTAGCCAAAAACATTCAGTACTTC.

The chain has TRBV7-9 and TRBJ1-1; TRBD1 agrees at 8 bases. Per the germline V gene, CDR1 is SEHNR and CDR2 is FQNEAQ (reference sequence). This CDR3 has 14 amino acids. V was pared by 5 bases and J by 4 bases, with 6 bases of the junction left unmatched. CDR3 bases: TGTGCCAGCAGCGCCCGACAGGGGAGCACTGAAGCTTTCTTT. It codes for CASSARQGSTEAFF.

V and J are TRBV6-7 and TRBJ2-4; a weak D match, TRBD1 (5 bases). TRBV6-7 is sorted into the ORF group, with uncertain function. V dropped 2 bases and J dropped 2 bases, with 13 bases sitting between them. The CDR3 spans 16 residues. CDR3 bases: TGTGCCAGCAGTTACGACGCCCGGACACCCAAAAACATTCAGTACTTC. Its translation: CASSYDARTPKNIQYF.

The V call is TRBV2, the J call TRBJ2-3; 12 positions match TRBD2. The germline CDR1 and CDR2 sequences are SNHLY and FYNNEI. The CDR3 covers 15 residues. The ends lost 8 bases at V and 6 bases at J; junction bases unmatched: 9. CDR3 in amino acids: CASERLAGAGDTQYF. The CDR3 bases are TGTGCCAGCGAGAGACTAGCGGGGGCCGGGGATACGCAGTATTTT.

CDR3 residues: CASSETGQEVRDTEAFF. The CDR3, as DNA: TGTGCCAGCAGTGAAACGGGGCAGGAGGTCCGAGACACTGAAGCTTTCTTT. The chain links TRBV2 to TRBJ1-1; perhaps TRBD1 as D (5 bases). Germline values: CDR1 SNHLY, CDR2 FYNNEI. This CDR3 is 17 amino acids long. V gave up 2 bases and J gave up 3 bases, with 19 bases separating them.

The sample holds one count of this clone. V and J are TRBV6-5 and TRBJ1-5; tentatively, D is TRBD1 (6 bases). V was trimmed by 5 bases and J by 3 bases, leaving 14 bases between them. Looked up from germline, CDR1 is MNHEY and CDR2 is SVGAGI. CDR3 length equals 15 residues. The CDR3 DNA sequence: TGTGCCAGCAGTCCCGGGGGGGGCCCCAATCAGCCCCAGCATTTT. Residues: CASSPGGGPNQPQHF.

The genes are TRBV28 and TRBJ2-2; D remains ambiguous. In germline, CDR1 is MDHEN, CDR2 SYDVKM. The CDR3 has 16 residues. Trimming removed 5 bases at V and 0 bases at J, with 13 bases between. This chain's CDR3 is CASSLLNFANTGELFF. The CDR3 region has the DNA TGTGCCAGCAGTCTCCTCAATTTCGCGAACACCGGGGAGCTGTTTTTT.

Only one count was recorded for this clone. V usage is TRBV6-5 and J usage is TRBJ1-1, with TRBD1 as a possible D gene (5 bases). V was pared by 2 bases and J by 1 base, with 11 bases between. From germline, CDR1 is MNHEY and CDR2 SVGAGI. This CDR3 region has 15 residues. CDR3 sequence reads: CASSYGGGENTEAFF. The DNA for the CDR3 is TGTGCCAGCAGTTACGGCGGGGGGGAGAACACTGAAGCTTTCTTT.

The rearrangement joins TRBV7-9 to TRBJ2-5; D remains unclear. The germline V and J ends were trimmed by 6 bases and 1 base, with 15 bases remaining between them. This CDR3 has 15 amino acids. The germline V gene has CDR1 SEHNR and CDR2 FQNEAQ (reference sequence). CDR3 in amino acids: CASSHGSPAQETQYF. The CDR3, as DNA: TGTGCCAGCAGTCACGGGTCTCCCGCCCAAGAGACCCAGTACTTC.

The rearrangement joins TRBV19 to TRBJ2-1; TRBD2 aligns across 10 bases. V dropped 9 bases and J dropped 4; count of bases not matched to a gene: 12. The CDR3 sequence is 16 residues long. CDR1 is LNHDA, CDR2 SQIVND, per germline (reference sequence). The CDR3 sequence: CASLRTGTSEYNEQFF. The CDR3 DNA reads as TGTGCCAGCCTCAGAACCGGGACTAGCGAATACAATGAGCAGTTCTTC. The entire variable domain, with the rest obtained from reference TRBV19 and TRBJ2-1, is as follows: DGGITQSPKYLFRKEGQNVTLSCEQNLNHDAMYWYRQDPGQGLRLIYYSQIVNDFQKGDIAEGYSVSREKKESFPLTVTSAQKNPTAFYLCASLRTGTSEYNEQFFGPGTRLTVL.

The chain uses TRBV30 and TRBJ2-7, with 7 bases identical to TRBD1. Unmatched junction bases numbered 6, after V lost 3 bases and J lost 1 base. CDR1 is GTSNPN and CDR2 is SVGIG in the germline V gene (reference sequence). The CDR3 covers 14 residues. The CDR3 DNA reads TGTGCCTGGAGACAGGACAGGAGGTCCTACGAGCAGTACTTC. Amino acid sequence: CAWRQDRRSYEQYF.

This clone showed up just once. The CDR3 reads CAWSSVGGGQPQHF. As DNA, the CDR3 is TGTGCCTGGAGCTCCGTGGGGGGCGGTCAGCCCCAGCATTTT. The chain recombines TRBV30 with TRBJ1-5, with D possibly matching TRBD1 (6 bases). Between the trimmed V and J ends, which lost 3 bases and 6 bases, there was a span of 15 bases. CDR3 length: 14 amino acids. The germline gives CDR1 GTSNPN, CDR2 SVGIG (reference sequence).

The CDR3 bases are TGTGCCAGTAGCTCGACGGGAGTAAACACTGAAGCTTTCTTT. Its translation: CASSSTGVNTEAFF. The chain is built from TRBV19 and TRBJ1-1, with no clear D. Looked up from germline, CDR1 is LNHDA and CDR2 is SQIVND (reference sequence). This CDR3 is 14 amino acids long. The ends were cut back, 6 bases at V and 2 bases at J, with 13 bases in the middle.

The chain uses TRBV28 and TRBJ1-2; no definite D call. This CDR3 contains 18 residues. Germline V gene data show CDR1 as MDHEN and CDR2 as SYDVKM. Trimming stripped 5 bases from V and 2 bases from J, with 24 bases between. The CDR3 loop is CASSPSDIKGIGNYGYTF. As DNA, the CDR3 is TGTGCCAGCAGTCCATCCGACATTAAGGGCATAGGGAACTATGGCTACACCTTC.

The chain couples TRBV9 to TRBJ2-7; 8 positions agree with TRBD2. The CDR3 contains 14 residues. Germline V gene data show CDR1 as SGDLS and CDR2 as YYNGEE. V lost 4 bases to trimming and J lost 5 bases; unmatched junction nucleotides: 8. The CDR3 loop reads CASSPTPGGDEQYF. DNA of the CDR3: TGTGCCAGCAGCCCCACTCCGGGGGGGGACGAGCAGTACTTC. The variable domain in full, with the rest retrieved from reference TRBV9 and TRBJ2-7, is DSGVTQTPKHLITATGQRVTLRCSPRSGDLSVYWYQQSLDQGLQFLIQYYNGEERAKGNILERFSAQQFPDLHSELNLSSLELGDSALYFCASSPTPGGDEQYFGPGTRLTVT.